The 25 T cell receptor beta chains in this list originate from one sample, sequenced in a study of blood T cell repertoires in COVID-19. The repertoire was sequenced with immunoSEQ multiplex PCR; TCRdb's copy has only in-frame clones and lacks some. The table has about 80,000 clones, roughly four fifths seen once; the top ten hold 20% to 25%. Sequenced sample: peripheral blood. The receptors here all came from a human donor in a cohort sampled during active COVID-19.

This clone was seen only a few times. V and J are TRBV6-2 or TRBV6-3 and TRBJ1-2, with TRBD1 as a possible D gene (5 bases). From germline, CDR1 is MNHEY and CDR2 SVGEGT. The CDR3 sequence is 15 residues long. Between the trimmed V and J ends, which lost 5 bases and 4 bases, there was a span of 17 bases. As DNA, the CDR3 is TGTGCCAGCAGTCAAGACATGACAGAATCCTATGGCTACACCTTC. It yields the protein CASSQDMTESYGYTF.

The chain couples TRBV5-1 to TRBJ2-1; D might be TRBD2 (7 bases). The germline V and J ends were trimmed by 6 bases and 7 bases, with 17 bases remaining between them. Germline lookup yields CDR1 SGHRS and CDR2 YFSETQ. The CDR3 runs to 14 residues. The CDR3 DNA reads TGCGCCAGCACCGGGGGGCGTTTTTTGAATGAGCAGTTCTTC. The encoded protein is CASTGGRFLNEQFF.

This clone was seen once. The chain recombines TRBV28 with TRBJ1-3; 9 bases align to TRBD1. The CDR3 runs to 13 residues. Germline V gene data show CDR1 as MDHEN and CDR2 as SYDVKM. J gave up 11 bases and V 7 bases, and 9 bases lay outside the gene matches. The CDR3 nucleotides are TGTGCCAGCACCTCGGACAGGGGAAGGGCCATATATTTT. Translated: CASTSDRGRAIYF.

CDR3 DNA: TGTGCCAGCAGCAGACAGGGGGGCGATACGCAGTATTTT. Its protein is CASSRQGGDTQYF. The chain carries TRBV27 and TRBJ2-3, with TRBD1 matching over 9 bases. J was trimmed by 6 bases and V by 6 bases; bases with no gene match: 4. Looked up from germline, CDR1 is MNHEY and CDR2 is SMNVEV (reference sequence). The CDR3 sequence is 13 residues long.

This rearrangement joins TRBV25-1 to TRBJ2-1, with no clear D. The CDR3 sequence is 16 residues long. Germline V gives CDR1 MGHDK, CDR2 SYGVNS. The V end lost 0 bases, the J end lost 6 bases, and 15 bases lay between the germline ends. CDR3 protein: CASSEYMPGIGNEQFF. The CDR3 coding sequence is TGTGCCAGCAGTGAATATATGCCAGGCATCGGCAATGAGCAGTTCTTC.

The CDR3 loop reads CASSIGGQGGVETQYF. The CDR3 bases are TGTGCCAGTAGTATAGGGGGCCAGGGGGGCGTTGAGACCCAGTACTTC. V is TRBV19 and J is TRBJ2-5; TRBD1 is a possible D gene (7 bases). The V and J ends lost 1 base and 5 bases respectively, with 17 bases between them. The CDR3 consists of 16 residues. The germline gives CDR1 LNHDA, CDR2 SQIVND (reference sequence).

The chain links TRBV10-2 to TRBJ1-6; D possibly corresponds to TRBD1 (6 bases). The CDR3 extends over 14 amino acids. Between the trimmed V and J ends, which lost 8 bases and 10 bases, there was a span of 18 bases. In germline, CDR1 is WSHSY, CDR2 SAAADI. The CDR3 DNA is TGCGCCAGCTGGTGGTCAGGGGCTGGATCACCCCTCCACTTT. This sequence encodes CASWWSGAGSPLHF.

The CDR3 loop reads CATSRAGATGTGNQPQHF. In DNA form, the CDR3 reads TGTGCCACCAGCAGAGCCGGGGCGACAGGGACGGGCAATCAGCCCCAGCATTTT. The genes are TRBV15 and TRBJ1-5; 7 positions match TRBD1. CDR1 is LNHNV and CDR2 is YYDKDF in the germline V gene (reference sequence). This CDR3 contains 18 residues. V lost 1 base, J lost 2 bases, and 11 bases stayed unmatched.

The CDR3 sequence is CASSTSSGGADTQYF. The CDR3 DNA follows: TGTGCCAGCAGTACCTCTAGCGGGGGGGCAGATACGCAGTATTTT. The V call is TRBV6-5, the J call TRBJ2-3; 12 nucleotides agree with TRBD2. The J segment lost 4 bases and the V segment lost 5 bases, leaving 4 bases of the junction unmatched. The V gene's germline CDR1 is MNHEY and CDR2 SVGAGI. CDR3 size: 15 residues.

This chain connects TRBV6-5 to TRBJ2-7, with D perhaps matching TRBD2 (7 bases). The CDR3 has 14 amino acids. The V and J ends lost 8 bases and 2 bases respectively, with 16 bases between them. Looked up from germline, CDR1 is MNHEY and CDR2 is SVGAGI. The CDR3 DNA is TGTGCCAGCTGGGGGGGGGCCTCCACCTACGAGCAGTACTTC. It encodes CASWGGASTYEQYF.

The gene calls are TRBV28 and TRBJ2-3; D call uncertain. Between the trimmed V and J ends, which lost 2 bases and 5 bases, there was a span of 11 bases. Germline V gene lookup returns CDR1 MDHEN and CDR2 SYDVKM. This CDR3 is built from 14 residues. The CDR3 is CASSLNGLGDTQYF. CDR3 nucleotide sequence: TGTGCCAGCAGTTTAAACGGGTTAGGAGATACGCAGTATTTT.

CDR3 in amino acids: CASSEDRGAYEQYF. The CDR3 nucleotides are TGTGCCAGCAGTGAAGACCGGGGGGCCTACGAGCAGTACTTC. The chain employs TRBV6-1 and TRBJ2-7, with TRBD2 matching 7 bases. Germline CDR1 MNHNS, CDR2 SASEGT. The V and J ends lost 1 base and 2 bases, in that order; junction bases with no gene match: 2. The CDR3 consists of 14 residues.

This clone ranks as medium-sized. This chain joins TRBV27 and TRBJ2-1; 7 positions match TRBD2. The CDR3 consists of 14 residues. The trim removed 5 bases at V and 12 bases at J, leaving 13 bases unmatched. Germline loops: CDR1 MNHEY, CDR2 SMNVEV (reference sequence). The CDR3 DNA is TGTGCCAGCAGTGCTTCCGGGACTATAAGTCGGCAGTTCTTC. Protein product: CASSASGTISRQFF.

V gene TRBV2 combines with J gene TRBJ1-1, with 8 positions matching TRBD1. Germline CDR1 and CDR2: SNHLY and FYNNEI. The V gene end was trimmed by 6 bases and the J gene end by 2 bases; junction bases not matched to a gene: 8. The CDR3 totals 15 residues. This chain's CDR3 is CASSQDRGGNTEAFF. CDR3 DNA: TGTGCCAGCAGCCAAGACAGGGGAGGTAACACTGAAGCTTTCTTT.

The rearrangement joins TRBV6-6 to TRBJ2-7, with 11 bases identical to TRBD1. Looked up from germline, CDR1 is MNHNY and CDR2 is SVGAGI (reference sequence). There are 14 residues in the CDR3. Trimming took 5 bases from V and 4 from J; bases not matched to a gene: 4. Written as DNA, the CDR3 is TGTGCCAGCAGTCCCCGGGACAGGGGGTACGAGCAGTACTTC. Translation gives CASSPRDRGYEQYF.

V gene TRBV6-6 combines with J gene TRBJ2-5; 9 positions match TRBD1. This CDR3 contains 13 residues. Germline V gene data show CDR1 as MNHNY and CDR2 as SVGAGI (reference sequence). The ends lost 6 bases at V and 9 bases at J; junction bases unmatched: 8. The DNA for the CDR3 is TGTGCCAGCAGAACGGGACAGGGTGAGGCCCAGTACTTC. Encoded protein: CASRTGQGEAQYF.

The table lists this clone with a few counts. J is TRBJ1-4 and V is TRBV7-8; D gene ambiguous. The germline gives CDR1 SGHVS, CDR2 FQNEAQ. The V gene lost 1 base and the J gene lost 10 bases, with 13 bases spanning the gap. The CDR3 sequence is 14 residues long. The CDR3 region is CASSLGSGLGKLFF. In nucleotides, the CDR3 is TGTGCCAGCAGCTTAGGTAGCGGTCTAGGAAAACTGTTTTTT. Together with reference TRBV7-8 and TRBJ1-4, the CDR3 gives the full variable domain: GAGVSQSPRYKVAKRGQDVALRCDPISGHVSLFWYQQALGQGPEFLTYFQNEAQLDKSGLPSDRFFAERPEGSVSTLKIQRTQQEDSAVYLCASSLGSGLGKLFFGSGTQLSVL.

On this clone: Germline is not matched at one junction end, which may reflect a read error. The rearrangement uses TRBV2 and TRBJ2-1; 12 positions match TRBD2. The CDR3 is 14 residues long. CDR1 SNHLY and CDR2 FYNNEI come from the germline V gene. CDR3 protein: CASCELAGGSEQFF. CDR3 in DNA: TGTGCCAGCTGTGAACTAGCGGGGGGCTCTGAGCAGTTCTTC.

This clone turned up a few times. The chain is built from TRBV5-1 and TRBJ2-7, with D possibly TRBD1 on 6 matching bases. Per the germline V gene, CDR1 is SGHRS and CDR2 is YFSETQ. The V and J ends lost 4 bases and 5 bases respectively, with 16 bases between them. The CDR3 consists of 14 residues. Here the CDR3 reads CASSQKTGSHEQYF. CDR3 sequence (DNA): TGCGCCAGCAGCCAAAAAACAGGGTCCCACGAGCAGTACTTC.

The gene calls are TRBV10-3 and TRBJ2-7, with 10 nucleotides matching TRBD1. The CDR3 extends over 15 amino acids. V lost 6 bases, J lost 2 bases, and 7 bases stayed unmatched. Germline V gene data show CDR1 as ENHRY and CDR2 as SYGVKD. In DNA form, the CDR3 reads TGTGCCATCAGAGTGCCGGGACAGGGGCCCTACGAGCAGTACTTC. It encodes CAIRVPGQGPYEQYF.

J is TRBJ2-7 and V is TRBV5-8; D ambiguous. V dropped 4 bases and J dropped 2 bases, with 10 bases sitting between them. The CDR3 sequence is 13 residues long. Germline V gene lookup returns CDR1 SGHTS and CDR2 YDEGEE. CDR3 sequence reads: CASSTDTTYEQYF. CDR3 coding DNA: TGTGCCAGCAGCACCGACACCACCTACGAGCAGTACTTC.

This chain joins TRBV7-2 and TRBJ2-7, with 8 bases identical to TRBD1. V gave up 0 bases and J gave up 2 bases; unmatched junction bases: 6. The CDR3 runs to 16 residues. The germline CDR1 and CDR2 sequences are SGHTA and FQGNSA. The CDR3 spells CASSLARGLGTYEQYF. The CDR3 coding sequence is TGTGCCAGCAGCTTAGCCAGGGGGCTCGGTACCTACGAGCAGTACTTC. Complete variable domain (other parts from reference TRBV7-2 and TRBJ2-7): GAGVSQSPSNKVTEKGKDVELRCDPISGHTALYWYRQSLGQGLEFLIYFQGNSAPDKSGLPSDRFSAERTGGSVSTLTIQRTQQEDSAVYLCASSLARGLGTYEQYFGPGTRLTVT.

The chain has TRBV2 and TRBJ1-1; D perhaps matches TRBD1 (5 bases). V gave up 2 bases and J gave up 2 bases, with 12 bases separating them. Germline CDR1 is SNHLY and CDR2 is FYNNEI. This CDR3 is built from 15 residues. The CDR3 nucleotides are TGTGCCAGCAGTGAAAGCAGGGTGGGAAACACTGAAGCTTTCTTT. Amino acids: CASSESRVGNTEAFF.

The chain employs TRBV6-5 and TRBJ2-5; 7 bases match TRBD2. The CDR3 has 15 amino acids. CDR1 is MNHEY and CDR2 is SVGAGI in the germline V gene. The V and J ends lost 6 bases and 0 bases, in that order; junction bases with no gene match: 7. The CDR3 region is CASRSSGTNQETQYF. DNA for the CDR3: TGTGCCAGCAGGTCGAGCGGGACTAACCAAGAGACCCAGTACTTC.

This clone appeared once. CDR3 protein: CASTTWTSRSGANVLTF. CDR3 coding DNA: TGTGCCAGTACCACTTGGACTTCGCGATCTGGGGCCAACGTCCTGACTTTC. The chain carries TRBV19 and TRBJ2-6; D is possibly TRBD2 (5 bases). The CDR3 consists of 17 residues. Germline loops: CDR1 LNHDA, CDR2 SQIVND (reference sequence). V lost 7 bases, J lost 1 base, and 17 bases lay in between.